The source of this T cell receptor (beta chain) is a study of shared clonotypes between healthy human individuals. Overall study: Researchers assigned three CD4 naive, three CD4 memory, two CD8 naive and one CD8 memory plate to each donor.

The study drew its donors from healthy HIV-negative adults without recent acute infections or vaccinations. Assay used: immunoSEQ multiplex PCR; TCRdb lists only in-frame clones, some missing. This table holds fewer than 1.4 million clones, approximately 78% found once. The trim removed 0 bases at V and 4 bases at J, leaving 7 bases unmatched. CDR1 and CDR2 from the germline V gene are SGHRS and YFSETQ. The CDR3 consists of 16 residues. Material: memory CD4+ T cells from PBMCs. Subset given: CD45RA-negative fraction. The chain is built from TRBV5-1 and TRBJ2-1; 7 bases align to TRBD2. The clonotype originates from a man between 18 and 35 years old in good health. Some clones in this sample may be carry-over from other donors' samples. CDR3 protein: CASSLALREGYNEQFF. The CDR3 DNA is TGCGCCAGCAGCTTGGCGTTGAGGGAGGGATACAATGAGCAGTTCTTC.